This T cell receptor beta chain was captured by sequencing in a study of CD8 T cells in ankylosing spondylitis. General study findings and limits: Disease-linked clones bore a CD8+ phenotype and were relatively rare in peripheral blood. Reportedly, significant enrichment of disease-linked clones occurred in matched ankylosing spondylitis synovial fluid. Ankylosing spondylitis blood appeared to be characterized by a TCR beta motif of under 10 highly homologous variants.

Researchers built TCR beta libraries using quantitative 5'-RACE with molecular barcodes. TCRdb redid the calling of the 5' RACE reads with MiXCR, one entry per CDR3 protein. The sample gives 130,000 or so distinct CDR3 sequences, approximately 17% of which show up once; approximately 33% is in the top ten. This clonotype was counted between two and nine times. Its specificity is unknown. Germline-derived CDR1 and CDR2 are SGDLS and YYNGEE. V dropped 1 base and J dropped 0 bases, with 8 bases sitting between them. The CDR3 covers 15 residues. The sequence was collected from a male donor with ankylosing spondylitis. Material for sequencing was blood, either unsorted or a sorted T cell fraction (not recorded which). V is TRBV9 and J is TRBJ2-1, with a tentative D call TRBD1 (6 bases). Here the CDR3 reads CASSVTGSSYNEQFF. DNA of the CDR3: TGTGCCAGCAGCGTAACAGGGAGCTCCTACAATGAGCAGTTCTTC.